Sequencing of this TCR beta chain was carried out in a study of molecular identifiers for immune sequencing clone quantification. Preparation of naive CD8 libraries involved roughly 19,000 to 1,100,000 sorted cells and 10%, 30% or 50% RNA. Study-wide results and limits: Among effectors, clones above 20 RNA copies held over 99% of molecules; among naive cells, under 1%.

TCRdb re-analysed the PCR reads in MiXCR, keeping a single row per CDR3 protein. The profile shows about 500,000 distinct CDR3 sequences, around 23% of them singletons. There are a few counts of this clonotype. The target antigen is unknown. The clonotype was recovered from a human donor in good health. Some libraries in this study had Jurkat cell RNA spiked in. The sample was naive CD8+ T cells from blood, with Jurkat cell RNA spiked in. The subset was: FACS-sorted CD8+CD4-CCR7+CD45RA+ naive T cells.

DNA for the CDR3: TGCGCCAGCAGCCCCACCGGGACCGACTATAATTCACCCCTCCACTTT. It is translated as CASSPTGTDYNSPLHF. This sequence joins TRBV5-1 and TRBJ1-6; the D gene is possibly TRBD1 (5 bases). The germline CDR1 and CDR2 sequences are SGHRS and YFSETQ. The V end was cut by 4 bases, the J end by 3 bases, with 14 bases between. The CDR3 is 16 amino acids. The full variable domain, completed using reference TRBV5-1 and TRBJ1-6, is KAGVTQTPRYLIKTRGQQVTLSCSPISGHRSVSWYQQTPGQGLQFLFEYFSETQRNKGNFPGRFSGRQFSNSRSEMNVSTLELGDSALYLCASSPTGTDYNSPLHFGNGTRLTVT.